Each of the 11 T cell receptor beta chains below was sequenced from the same sample in a study of blood T cell repertoires in COVID-19. Measured with immunoSEQ multiplex PCR; TCRdb has only the in-frame clones, and not every one. The table lists 200,000 to 250,000 clones, 82% of them singletons. Sequenced sample: peripheral blood. These receptors all stem from a woman between 65 and 79 years old with COVID-19, enrolled during active disease.

The chain is built from TRBV7-2 and TRBJ2-3; D possibly corresponds to TRBD1 (5 bases). The V and J ends lost 1 base and 1 base respectively, with 9 bases between them. This CDR3 comprises 15 residues. Germline lookup yields CDR1 SGHTA and CDR2 FQGNSA. The CDR3 sequence: CASSLGQGGTDTQYF. DNA of the CDR3: TGTGCCAGCAGCTTAGGGCAGGGCGGCACAGATACGCAGTATTTT.

The chain joins TRBV15 to TRBJ2-3; 11 nucleotides match TRBD2. The CDR3 runs to 18 residues. Germline loops: CDR1 LNHNV, CDR2 YYDKDF (reference sequence). V gave up 1 base and J gave up 7 bases; unmatched junction bases: 13. The CDR3 is CATSRGDRATSGGNTQYF. The CDR3 DNA follows: TGTGCCACCAGCAGAGGGGACAGGGCCACTAGCGGGGGCAATACGCAGTATTTT.

The chain joins TRBV2 to TRBJ1-6, with D tentatively TRBD1 (5 bases). Germline values: CDR1 SNHLY, CDR2 FYNNEI. Trimming removed 5 bases from V and 5 bases from J, with 10 bases in between. CDR3 size: 14 residues. DNA of the CDR3: TGTGCCAGCAGTCTCTCACAGGATAATTCACCCCTCCACTTT. Its protein product is CASSLSQDNSPLHF.

The V and J genes are TRBV27 and TRBJ2-1; 7 bases line up with TRBD2. Per the germline V gene, CDR1 is MNHEY and CDR2 is SMNVEV (reference sequence). The V and J ends lost 6 bases and 11 bases, in that order; junction bases with no gene match: 4. CDR3 length: 11 amino acids. CDR3 in DNA: TGTGCCAGCAGGACTAGCCTTAAGCAGTTCTTC. This encodes CASRTSLKQFF.

This chain links TRBV5-5 with TRBJ1-1, with D unresolved. The CDR3 has 11 amino acids. CDR1 SGHKS and CDR2 YYEKEE come from the germline V gene (reference sequence). The V and J ends lost 4 bases and 6 bases respectively, with 7 bases between them. CDR3 in amino acids: CASSGGPEAFF. In DNA, the CDR3 is TGTGCCAGCAGCGGCGGTCCTGAAGCTTTCTTT.

The chain recombines TRBV6-5 with TRBJ1-3; 7 bases are shared with TRBD1. CDR1 MNHEY and CDR2 SVGAGI come from the germline V gene. This CDR3 has 14 residues. Trimming at V came to 5 bases and at J to 0 bases, leaving 1 base not matched to a gene. DNA of the CDR3: TGTGCCAGCAGTCAGGGGGGCTCTGGAAACACCATATATTTT. It is translated as CASSQGGSGNTIYF.

V is TRBV20-1 and J is TRBJ2-5; D is undetermined. Trimming took off 3 bases at V and 3 bases at J, with 14 bases between the two ends. This CDR3 region has 14 residues. Germline CDR1 reads DFQATT; CDR2 reads SNEGSKA (reference sequence). CDR3 bases: TGCAGTGCTAGTCTTGTTACAGAGAAAGAGACCCAGTACTTC. Residues: CSASLVTEKETQYF.

The rearrangement links TRBV7-3 to TRBJ2-5; possible D gene TRBD2, 5 bases. The CDR3 length is 13 residues. Deletions cut 2 bases from V and 5 bases from J, with 9 bases between. Germline loops: CDR1 SGHTA, CDR2 FQGTGA. The CDR3 region is CASSLGWEETQYF. The DNA of the CDR3 is TGTGCCAGCAGCTTAGGATGGGAGGAGACCCAGTACTTC.

The genes are TRBV18 and TRBJ2-7, with D tentatively TRBD1 (5 bases). CDR3 size: 15 residues. CDR1 is KGHSH and CDR2 is LQKENI in the germline V gene. The V and J ends lost 3 bases and 5 bases respectively, with 17 bases between them. The CDR3 sequence: CASSPGGAGWNEQYF. The CDR3 nucleotides read TGTGCCAGCTCACCCGGCGGTGCAGGGTGGAACGAGCAGTACTTC.

This clone was seen once. The V gene is TRBV6-6, the J gene TRBJ2-5; no clear D gene. This CDR3 has 14 amino acids. Germline values: CDR1 MNHNY, CDR2 SVGAGI (reference sequence). V was shortened by 0 bases and J by 0 bases, with 5 bases between the two germline ends. DNA for the CDR3: TGTGCCAGCAGTTACTCGACAAACCAAGAGACCCAGTACTTC. It specifies CASSYSTNQETQYF.

Points on this clone: Other DNA variants within this sample encode the same CDR3. The chain uses TRBV2 and TRBJ2-1, with a possible D match to TRBD1 (6 bases). Deletions cut 2 bases from V and 2 bases from J, with 10 bases between. This CDR3 has 15 residues. CDR1 and CDR2 (germline): SNHLY, FYNNEI. The CDR3 here is CASSERQAPYNEQFF. The CDR3 DNA follows: TGTGCCAGCAGTGAAAGACAGGCCCCCTACAATGAGCAGTTCTTC.